This entry is about one T cell receptor (beta chain). Its antigen is currently unknown. This entry comes from a study of cytomegalovirus exposure and HLA in healthy donors. Study-level information: Researchers previously reported finding fewer than 140 million unique TCR beta sequences from about 179 million T cells.

In germline, CDR1 is MGHRA, CDR2 YSYEKL. The CDR3 consists of 17 residues. Trimming removed 4 bases from V and 3 bases from J; junction bases left unmatched: 11. In the PCR, 60 Vbeta and 13 Jbeta primers were used. Data came from immunoSEQ multiplex PCR; TCRdb stores just in-frame clones and leaves some out. This listing includes more than 45,000 clones. Study-wide results and caveats: Later genetic work tied a missense DCLRE1C variant to beta-chain V and J trimming. A later examination showed that TCR association rates differed by HLA locus, with DRB1 most and HLA-C fewest. Cytomegalovirus association was assigned to approximately 180 TCR beta chains.

Material: PBMCs. The rearrangement uses TRBV4-1 and TRBJ2-3; 9 bases line up with TRBD2. The TCR comes from a male donor in good health and CMV-seronegative. The CDR3 DNA reads TGCGCCAGCAGCCCTGGCGCGGCTAGCGGGGAAACAGATACGCAGTATTTT. Its protein product is CASSPGAASGETDTQYF.